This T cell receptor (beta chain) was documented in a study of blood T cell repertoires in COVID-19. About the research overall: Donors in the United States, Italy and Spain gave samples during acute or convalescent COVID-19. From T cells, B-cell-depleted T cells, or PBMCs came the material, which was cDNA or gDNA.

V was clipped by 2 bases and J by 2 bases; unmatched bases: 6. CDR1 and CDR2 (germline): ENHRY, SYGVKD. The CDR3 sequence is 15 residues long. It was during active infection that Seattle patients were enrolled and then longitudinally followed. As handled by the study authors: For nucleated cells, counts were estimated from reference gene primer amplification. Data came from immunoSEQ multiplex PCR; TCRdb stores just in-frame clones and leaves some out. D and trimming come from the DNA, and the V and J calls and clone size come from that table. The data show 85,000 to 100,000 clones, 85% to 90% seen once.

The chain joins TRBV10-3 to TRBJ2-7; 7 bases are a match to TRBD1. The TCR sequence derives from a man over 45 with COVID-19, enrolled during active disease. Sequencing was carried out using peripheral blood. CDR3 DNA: TGTGCCATCAGTGAGGAGAGGGGACAGACCTACGAGCAGTACTTC. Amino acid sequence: CAISEERGQTYEQYF.